Listed below are T cell receptor beta chains from one sample, sequenced in a study of T cell repertoires in aging, cancer and after chemotherapy. TCRdb reanalysed the multiplex PCR reads using MiXCR and keeps one entry per CDR3 protein. Of roughly 4,200 distinct CDR3 sequences in the sample, under 35% were seen once. The sequencing input was blood. The origin of the receptors is a human donor with a blood cancer. CDR3s include the opening cysteine and the closing phenylalanine or tryptophan. D genes are given only for firm matches. Some rows have no size entry. The others give once, few or many, or a class for an expanded clone.

v_call,d_call,clone_size,j_call,cdr3_aa,cdr3_nt
TRBV24-1,TRBD1,NA,TRBJ2-7,CATSDSDPGQGIYEQYF,TGTGCCACCAGTGATTCCGACCCGGGACAGGGGATTTACGAGCAGTACTTC
TRBV6-1,NA,NA,TRBJ2-4,CASEESGVNIQYF,TGTGCCAGCGAGGAATCGGGAGTGAACATTCAGTACTTC
TRBV5-1,NA,NA,TRBJ1-4,CASSWRESTNEKLFF,TGCGCCAGCAGCTGGCGAGAATCAACTAATGAAAAACTGTTTTTT
TRBV15,NA,few,TRBJ2-2,CATSGWAMTTSHGELFF,TGTGCCACCAGCGGGTGGGCGATGACTACTAGTCACGGGGAGCTGTTTTTT
TRBV5-5,NA,once,TRBJ1-4,CASSLGNSRNEKLFF,TGTGCCAGCAGCTTGGGGAACAGTAGAAATGAAAAACTGTTTTTT
TRBV6-5,NA,few,TRBJ1-5,CASSGQQNQPQHF,TGTGCCAGCAGTGGACAGCAGAATCAGCCCCAGCATTTT
TRBV19,NA,few,TRBJ2-7,CASSKGTEPYEQYF,TGTGCCAGTTCGAAAGGGACCGAGCCCTACGAGCAGTACTTC
TRBV7-4,NA,NA,TRBJ2-7,CASSLGPKISYEQYF,TGTGCCAGCAGCCTAGGACCGAAAATCTCCTACGAGCAGTACTTC
TRBV20-1,TRBD1,few,TRBJ2-2,CSAIRGRAGELFF,TGCAGTGCTATTAGGGGGCGGGCCGGGGAGCTGTTTTTT
TRBV7-6,NA,once,TRBJ2-4,CASSGPGLAKNIQYF,TGTGCCAGCAGCGGACCGGGACTAGCCAAAAACATTCAGTACTTC
TRBV11-2,TRBD1,NA,TRBJ2-7,CASSFRDRVHEQYF,TGTGCCAGCAGCTTCCGGGACAGGGTCCACGAGCAGTACTTC
TRBV7-9,TRBD2,medium-sized,TRBJ2-3,CASKAFGSGVDTQYF,TGTGCCAGCAAGGCGTTCGGTAGCGGGGTTGATACGCAGTATTTT
TRBV9,TRBD1,NA,TRBJ2-7,CASSEGLGQGVLSYEQYF,TGTGCCAGCAGCGAAGGTCTGGGACAGGGAGTCCTCTCCTACGAGCAGTACTTC
TRBV7-6,NA,NA,TRBJ1-2,CASSPGTDYGYTF,TGTGCCAGCAGCCCCGGGACGGACTATGGCTACACCTTC
TRBV5-4,TRBD1,NA,TRBJ2-3,CASSSRQGADTQYF,TGTGCCAGCAGCAGCCGACAGGGAGCAGATACGCAGTATTTT
TRBV6-5,NA,few,TRBJ1-1,CASSPPERPFEAFF,TGTGCCAGCAGCCCTCCTGAGCGACCCTTTGAAGCTTTCTTT
TRBV7-2,NA,few,TRBJ1-5,CASSAELNQPQHF,TGTGCCAGCAGCGCCGAACTCAATCAGCCCCAGCATTTT
TRBV4-3,NA,few,TRBJ1-4,CASSQDNARKLFF,TGCGCCAGCAGCCAAGATAACGCCAGAAAACTGTTTTTT
TRBV6-5,NA,few,TRBJ2-7,CASSYGGYQGYEQYF,TGTGCCAGCAGTTACGGTGGGTACCAAGGCTACGAGCAGTACTTC
TRBV30,NA,NA,TRBJ2-5,CAWSPGQETQYF,TGTGCCTGGAGTCCCGGTCAAGAGACCCAGTACTTC
TRBV11-1,TRBD2,NA,TRBJ2-7,CASSFGTSSYEQYF,TGTGCCAGCAGCTTTGGGACTAGCTCCTACGAGCAGTACTTC
TRBV11-2,NA,NA,TRBJ1-6,CASSSNPGFNSPLHF,TGTGCCAGCAGCTCGAACCCCGGGTTTAATTCACCCCTCCACTTT
TRBV11-1,TRBD2,medium-sized,TRBJ2-5,CASSHGGQETQYF,TGTGCCAGCAGCCACGGGGGGCAAGAGACCCAGTACTTC
TRBV7-6,TRBD1,medium-sized,TRBJ2-3,CASSSGQGTDTQYF,TGTGCCAGCAGCTCGGGACAGGGAACAGATACGCAGTATTTT
TRBV12-3/TRBV12-4,TRBD1,few,TRBJ1-3,CASSRTGGSGNTIYF,TGTGCCAGCAGTAGGACAGGGGGATCTGGAAACACCATATATTTT
TRBV7-3,TRBD2,few,TRBJ2-3,CASSPGEGGHRTDTQYF,TGTGCCAGCAGCCCTGGAGAGGGAGGGCATCGCACAGATACGCAGTATTTT
TRBV19,TRBD1,few,TRBJ1-1,CASSISAGGGNTEAFF,TGTGCCAGTAGTATTTCGGCAGGGGGTGGGAACACTGAAGCTTTCTTT
TRBV19,TRBD1,NA,TRBJ2-7,CASRPGGRFVADEQYF,TGTGCCAGTAGACCAGGGGGCAGGTTCGTTGCGGACGAGCAGTACTTC
TRBV14,NA,few,TRBJ2-3,CASSQGTLYTDTQYF,TGTGCCAGCAGCCAAGGGACACTATACACAGATACGCAGTATTTT
TRBV12-3/TRBV12-4,NA,NA,TRBJ2-7,CASSFGGNPYEQYF,TGTGCCAGCAGTTTTGGGGGAAACCCCTACGAGCAGTACTTC
TRBV5-6,NA,NA,TRBJ1-2,CASSLAPWGNYGYTF,TGTGCCAGCAGCTTGGCACCCTGGGGGAACTATGGCTACACCTTC
TRBV13,NA,few,TRBJ2-1,CASSHRTLNNEQFF,TGTGCCAGCAGCCACCGGACTCTGAACAATGAGCAGTTCTTC
TRBV6-5,NA,few,TRBJ1-6,CASRTLSGASYSPLHF,TGTGCCAGCAGGACCCTGTCAGGGGCAAGTTATTCACCCCTCCACTTT
TRBV28,NA,once,TRBJ2-1,CASSLRGYNEQFF,TGTGCCAGCAGCCTTCGGGGCTACAATGAGCAGTTCTTC
TRBV2,NA,few,TRBJ2-6,CASRIESGANVLTF,TGTGCCAGCAGAATCGAATCTGGTGCCAACGTCCTGACTTTC
TRBV6-5,TRBD1,medium-sized,TRBJ2-1,CASSSGQSYNEQFF,TGTGCCAGCAGTTCGGGACAGAGCTACAATGAGCAGTTCTTC
TRBV5-4,TRBD2,few,TRBJ2-3,CASSLPSTSGPTDTQYF,TGTGCCAGCAGCTTGCCCTCGACTAGCGGGCCGACAGATACGCAGTATTTT
TRBV7-2,NA,NA,TRBJ2-3,CASSLTGTDTQYF,TGTGCCAGCAGCTTAACAGGGACAGATACGCAGTATTTT
TRBV20-1,NA,NA,TRBJ2-1,CSVRRPVGNEQFF,TGCAGTGTTCGCCGCCCCGTGGGCAATGAGCAGTTCTTC
TRBV27,NA,few,TRBJ2-7,CASSSPSTGLDLRYEQYF,TGTGCCAGCAGTTCCCCCTCCACCGGACTGGACCTTCGGTACGAGCAGTACTTC
TRBV10-3,NA,NA,TRBJ1-5,CAAGYEGGNQPQHF,TGTGCCGCCGGATATGAAGGGGGCAATCAGCCCCAGCATTTT
TRBV5-5,NA,NA,TRBJ1-4,CASRQGLANEKLFF,TGTGCCAGCAGGCAGGGGTTGGCTAATGAAAAACTGTTTTTT
TRBV7-2,TRBD2,few,TRBJ2-1,CASSYQAGVSSYEQFF,TGTGCCAGCAGCTACCAAGCGGGAGTCAGTTCATATGAGCAGTTCTTC
TRBV27,NA,NA,TRBJ2-7,CASSPTLASEQYF,TGTGCCAGCAGTCCCACCCTGGCTAGCGAGCAGTACTTC
TRBV7-4,NA,NA,TRBJ2-7,CASSFSIERYF,TGTGCCAGCAGCTTTAGTATCGAGCGGTACTTC
TRBV6-4,NA,few,TRBJ2-5,CASSKGLQETQYF,TGTGCCAGCAGCAAGGGACTCCAAGAGACCCAGTACTTC
TRBV20-1,TRBD2,NA,TRBJ2-7,CSARRRGLGNIYEQYF,TGCAGTGCTAGAAGGCGGGGACTAGGGAACATCTACGAGCAGTACTTC
TRBV13,TRBD2,NA,TRBJ2-1,CASSLSPSGSHEQFF,TGTGCCAGCAGCTTATCCCCTAGCGGGAGTCATGAGCAGTTCTTC
TRBV10-3,NA,NA,TRBJ2-7,CAISDATTYEQYF,TGTGCCATCAGTGACGCGACTACCTACGAGCAGTACTTC
TRBV20-1,TRBD2,NA,TRBJ2-7,CSAGIKRERGIYLNEQYF,TGCAGTGCTGGCATAAAGCGGGAGCGTGGGATCTATCTTAACGAGCAGTACTTC
TRBV7-9,NA,few,TRBJ1-4,CASSRERGLNEKLFF,TGTGCCAGCAGTCGGGAACGCGGACTTAATGAAAAACTGTTTTTT
TRBV5-1,TRBD2,NA,TRBJ2-3,CASSPQILAGTSTDTQYF,TGCGCCAGCAGCCCACAAATCCTAGCGGGCACTAGCACAGATACGCAGTATTTT
TRBV12-3/TRBV12-4,TRBD1,few,TRBJ1-1,CASSRQGAWTEAFF,TGTGCCAGCAGTCGACAGGGGGCGTGGACTGAAGCTTTCTTT
TRBV5-6,NA,medium-sized,TRBJ2-7,CASSSLRGYEQYF,TGTGCCAGCAGCTCCCTTCGGGGCTACGAGCAGTACTTC